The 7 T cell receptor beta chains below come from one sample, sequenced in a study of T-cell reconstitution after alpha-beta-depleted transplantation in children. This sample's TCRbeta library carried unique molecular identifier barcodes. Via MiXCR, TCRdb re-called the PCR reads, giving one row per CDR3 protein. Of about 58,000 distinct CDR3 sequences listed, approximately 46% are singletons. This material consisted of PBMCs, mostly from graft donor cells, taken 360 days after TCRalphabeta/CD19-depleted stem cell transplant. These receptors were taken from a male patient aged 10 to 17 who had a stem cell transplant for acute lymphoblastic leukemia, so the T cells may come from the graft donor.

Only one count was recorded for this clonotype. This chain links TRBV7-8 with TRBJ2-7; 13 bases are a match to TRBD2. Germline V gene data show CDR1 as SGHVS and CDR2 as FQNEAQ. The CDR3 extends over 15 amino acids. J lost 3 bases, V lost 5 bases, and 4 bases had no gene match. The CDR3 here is CASSRGLAGVYEQYF. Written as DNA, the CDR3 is TGTGCCAGCAGCCGTGGACTAGCGGGAGTCTACGAGCAGTACTTC.

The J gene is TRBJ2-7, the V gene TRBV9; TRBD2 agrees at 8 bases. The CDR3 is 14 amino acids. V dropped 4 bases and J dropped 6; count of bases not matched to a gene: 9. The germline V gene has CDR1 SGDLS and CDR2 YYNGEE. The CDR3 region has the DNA TGTGCCAGCAGCCCCCCGGGGGGGGCGGGCGAGCAGTACTTC. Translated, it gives CASSPPGGAGEQYF.

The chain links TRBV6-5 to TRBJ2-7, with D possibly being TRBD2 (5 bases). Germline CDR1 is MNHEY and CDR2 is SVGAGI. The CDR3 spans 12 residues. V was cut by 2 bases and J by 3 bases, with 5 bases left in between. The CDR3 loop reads CASSYRGYEQYF. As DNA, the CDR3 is TGTGCCAGCAGTTACCGGGGCTACGAGCAGTACTTC.

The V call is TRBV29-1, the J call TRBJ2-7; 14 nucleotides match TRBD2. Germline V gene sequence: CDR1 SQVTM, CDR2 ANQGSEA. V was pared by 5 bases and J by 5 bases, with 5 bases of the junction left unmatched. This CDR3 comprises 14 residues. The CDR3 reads CSVTGTSGSHEQYF. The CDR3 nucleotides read TGCAGCGTTACGGGGACTAGCGGGAGCCACGAGCAGTACTTC.

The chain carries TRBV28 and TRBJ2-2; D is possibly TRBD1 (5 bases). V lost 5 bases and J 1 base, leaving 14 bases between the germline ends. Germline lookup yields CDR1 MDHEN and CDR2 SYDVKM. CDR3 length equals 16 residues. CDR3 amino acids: CASSLTESVNTGELFF. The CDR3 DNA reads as TGTGCCAGCAGTCTGACAGAATCTGTGAACACCGGGGAGCTGTTTTTT. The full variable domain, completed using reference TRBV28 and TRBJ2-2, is DVKVTQSSRYLVKRTGEKVFLECVQDMDHENMFWYRQDPGLGLRLIYFSYDVKMKEKGDIPEGYSVSREKKERFSLILESASTNQTSMYLCASSLTESVNTGELFFGEGSRLTVL.

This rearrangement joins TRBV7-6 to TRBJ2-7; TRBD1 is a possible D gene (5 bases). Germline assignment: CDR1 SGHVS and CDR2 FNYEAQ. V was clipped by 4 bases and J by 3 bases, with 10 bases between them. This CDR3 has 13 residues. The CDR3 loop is CASSSRVDYEQYF. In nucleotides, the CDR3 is TGTGCCAGCAGCTCCAGGGTGGACTACGAGCAGTACTTC.

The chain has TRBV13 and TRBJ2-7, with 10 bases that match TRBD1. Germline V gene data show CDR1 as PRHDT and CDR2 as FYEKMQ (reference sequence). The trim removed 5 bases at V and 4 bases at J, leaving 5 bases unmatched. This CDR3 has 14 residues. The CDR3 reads CASSPGTGEYEQYF. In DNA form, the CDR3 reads TGTGCCAGCAGCCCCGGGACAGGGGAGTACGAGCAGTACTTC.